The 5 T cell receptor beta chains reported below all come from one sample, sequenced in a study of PD-1 blockade in classical Hodgkin lymphoma. Exposure to brentuximab vedotin varied, and each patient had relapsed following autologous stem cell transplantation. Starting with thawed PBMCs, CD4+ T cells were purified by magnetic negative selection. Assay: immunoSEQ multiplex PCR; the TCRdb copy retains only in-frame clones and omits some. The table lists under 30,000 clones, around 80% of them singletons. The sequencing used CD4+ T cells from blood, collected at baseline. The receptors come from a human donor with classical Hodgkin lymphoma.

This clone was detected only a few times. The rearrangement links TRBV7-2 to TRBJ1-6; no firm D call. Germline CDR1 is SGHTA and CDR2 is FQGNSA. The CDR3 runs to 12 residues. V dropped 1 base and J dropped 9 bases, with 4 bases sitting between them. CDR3 residues: CASSLGVSPLHF. CDR3 in DNA: TGTGCCAGCAGCTTAGGTGTTTCACCCCTCCACTTT.

This clone is a singleton in its sample. V gene TRBV7-8 combines with J gene TRBJ2-7; TRBD1 agrees at 10 bases. The CDR3 sequence is 15 residues long. Germline V CDR1 and CDR2: SGHVS, FQNEAQ. Trimming at V came to 1 base and at J to 3 bases, leaving 3 bases not matched to a gene. CDR3 residues: CASSLDRDRGYEQYF. The CDR3 nucleotides read TGTGCCAGCAGCTTAGACCGGGACAGGGGCTACGAGCAGTACTTC.

The V and J genes are TRBV7-9 and TRBJ2-2; D ambiguous. CDR1 and CDR2 (germline): SEHNR, FQNEAQ (reference sequence). CDR3 length: 12 residues. Trimming removed 1 base from V and 8 bases from J, with 5 bases in between. CDR3 nucleotides: TGTGCCAGCAGCTTAGAGGTGGGGGAGCTGTTTTTT. It yields the protein CASSLEVGELFF.

V usage is TRBV14 and J usage is TRBJ1-4; TRBD1 is a possible D gene (6 bases). V was shortened by 5 bases and J by 4 bases, with 17 bases between the two germline ends. The CDR3 contains 16 residues. The V gene's germline CDR1 is SGHDN and CDR2 FVKESK. Here the CDR3 DNA reads TGTGCCAGCAGCTCCCCCGGGACACAAGTTAATGAAAAACTGTTTTTT. It specifies CASSSPGTQVNEKLFF.

The gene calls are TRBV9 and TRBJ2-7; weak D call: TRBD1 (5 bases). CDR1 is SGDLS and CDR2 is YYNGEE in the germline V gene. The CDR3 sequence is 14 residues long. Trimming left V 0 bases short and J 3 bases short, with 10 bases between. The CDR3 DNA follows: TGTGCCAGCAGCGTAGGGTGGCAGGGCTACGAGCAGTACTTC. Protein product: CASSVGWQGYEQYF.